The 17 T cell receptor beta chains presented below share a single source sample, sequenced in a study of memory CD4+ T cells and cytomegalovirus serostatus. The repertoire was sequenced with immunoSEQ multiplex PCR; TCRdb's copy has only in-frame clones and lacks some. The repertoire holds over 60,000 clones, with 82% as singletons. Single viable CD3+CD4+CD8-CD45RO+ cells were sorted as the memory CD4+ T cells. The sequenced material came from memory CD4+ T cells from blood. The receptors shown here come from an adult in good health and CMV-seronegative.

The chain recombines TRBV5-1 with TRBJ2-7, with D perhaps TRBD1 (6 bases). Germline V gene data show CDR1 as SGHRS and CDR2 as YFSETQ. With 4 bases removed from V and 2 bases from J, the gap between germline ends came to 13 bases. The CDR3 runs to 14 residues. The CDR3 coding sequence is TGCGCCAGCAGCACAACTGGGGGCACCTACGAGCAGTACTTC. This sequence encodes CASSTTGGTYEQYF.

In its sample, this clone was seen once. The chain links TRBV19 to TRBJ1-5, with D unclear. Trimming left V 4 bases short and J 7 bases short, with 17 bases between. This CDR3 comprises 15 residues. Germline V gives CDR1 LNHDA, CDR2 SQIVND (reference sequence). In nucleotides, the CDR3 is TGTGCCAGTAGTAAGCCCGCGGGGATTGGACAGCCCCAGCATTTT. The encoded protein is CASSKPAGIGQPQHF. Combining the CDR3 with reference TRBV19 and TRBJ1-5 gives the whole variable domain DGGITQSPKYLFRKEGQNVTLSCEQNLNHDAMYWYRQDPGQGLRLIYYSQIVNDFQKGDIAEGYSVSREKKESFPLTVTSAQKNPTAFYLCASSKPAGIGQPQHFGDGTRLSIL.

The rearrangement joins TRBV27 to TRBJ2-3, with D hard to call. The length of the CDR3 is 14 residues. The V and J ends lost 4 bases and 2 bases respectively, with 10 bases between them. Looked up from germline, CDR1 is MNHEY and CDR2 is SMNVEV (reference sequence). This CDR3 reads CASSSPRSTDTQYF. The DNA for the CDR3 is TGTGCCAGCAGTTCCCCCAGGTCCACAGATACGCAGTATTTT.

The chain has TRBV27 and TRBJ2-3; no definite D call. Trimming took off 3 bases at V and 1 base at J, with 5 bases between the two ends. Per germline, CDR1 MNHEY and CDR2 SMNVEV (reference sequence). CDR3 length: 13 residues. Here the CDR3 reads CASSLVGTDTQYF. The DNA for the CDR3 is TGTGCCAGCAGTTTGGTGGGCACAGATACGCAGTATTTT.

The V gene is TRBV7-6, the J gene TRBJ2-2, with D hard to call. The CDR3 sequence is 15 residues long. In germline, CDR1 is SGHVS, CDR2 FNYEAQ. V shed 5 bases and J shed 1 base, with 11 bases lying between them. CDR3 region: CASSHWRRNTGELFF. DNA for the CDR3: TGTGCCAGCAGCCACTGGCGTAGGAACACCGGGGAGCTGTTTTTT.

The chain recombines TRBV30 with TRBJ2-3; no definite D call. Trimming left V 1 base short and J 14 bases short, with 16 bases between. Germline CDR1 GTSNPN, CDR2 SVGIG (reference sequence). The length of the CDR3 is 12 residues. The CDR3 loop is CAWSATSGRAYF. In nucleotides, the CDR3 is TGTGCCTGGAGTGCCACATCAGGACGTGCGTATTTT.

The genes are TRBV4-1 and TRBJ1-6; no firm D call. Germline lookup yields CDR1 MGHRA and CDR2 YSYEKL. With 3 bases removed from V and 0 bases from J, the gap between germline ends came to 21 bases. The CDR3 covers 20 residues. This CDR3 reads CASSHQINAASSSYNSPLHF. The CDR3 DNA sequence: TGCGCCAGCAGCCACCAGATTAACGCGGCTTCGAGCTCCTATAATTCACCCCTCCACTTT.

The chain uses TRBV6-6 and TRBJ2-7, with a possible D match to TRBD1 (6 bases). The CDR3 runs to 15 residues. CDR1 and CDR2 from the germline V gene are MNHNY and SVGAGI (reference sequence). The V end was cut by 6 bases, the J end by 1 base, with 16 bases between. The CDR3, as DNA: TGTGCCAGCAGACCGAACCGGGACACTTCCTACGAGCAGTACTTC. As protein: CASRPNRDTSYEQYF.

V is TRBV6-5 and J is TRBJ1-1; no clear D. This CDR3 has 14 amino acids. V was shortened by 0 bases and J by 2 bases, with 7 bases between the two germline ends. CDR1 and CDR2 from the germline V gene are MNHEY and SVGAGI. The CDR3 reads CASSYSLGNTEAFF. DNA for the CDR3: TGTGCCAGCAGTTACTCGTTGGGAAACACTGAAGCTTTCTTT.

CDR3 DNA sequence: TGCGCCAGCACCGGCTGGGGGGGCTCCTACAATGAGCAGTTCTTC. This gives the protein CASTGWGGSYNEQFF. This chain links TRBV5-1 with TRBJ2-1; 7 positions agree with TRBD2. The CDR3 runs 15 residues. Germline CDR1 reads SGHRS; CDR2 reads YFSETQ. V was clipped by 6 bases and J by 0 bases; unmatched bases: 6.

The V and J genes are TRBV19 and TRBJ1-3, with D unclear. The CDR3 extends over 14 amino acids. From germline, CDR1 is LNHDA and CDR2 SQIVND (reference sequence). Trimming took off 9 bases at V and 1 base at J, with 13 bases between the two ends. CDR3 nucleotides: TGTGCCAGCACCCCCGCGGTATCTGGAAACACCATATATTTT. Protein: CASTPAVSGNTIYF.

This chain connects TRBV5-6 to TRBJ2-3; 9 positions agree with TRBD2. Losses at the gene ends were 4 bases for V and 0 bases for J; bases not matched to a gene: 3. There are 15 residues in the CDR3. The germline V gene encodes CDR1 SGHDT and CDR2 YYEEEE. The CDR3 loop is CASSGGGASTDTQYF. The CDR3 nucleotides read TGTGCCAGCAGCGGCGGGGGGGCTAGCACAGATACGCAGTATTTT.

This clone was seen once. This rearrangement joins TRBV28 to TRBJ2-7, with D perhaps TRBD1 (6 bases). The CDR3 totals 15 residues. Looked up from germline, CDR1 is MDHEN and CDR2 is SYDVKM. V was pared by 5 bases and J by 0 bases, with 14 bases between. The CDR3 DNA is TGTGCCAGCAGTCCCCTTCAGGGGTCCTCCTACGAGCAGTACTTC. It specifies CASSPLQGSSYEQYF.

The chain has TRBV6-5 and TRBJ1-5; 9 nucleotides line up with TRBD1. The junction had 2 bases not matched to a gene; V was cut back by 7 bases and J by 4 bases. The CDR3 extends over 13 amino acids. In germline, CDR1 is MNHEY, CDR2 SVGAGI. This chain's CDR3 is CASKQGANQPQHF. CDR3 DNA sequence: TGTGCCAGCAAACAGGGGGCGAATCAGCCCCAGCATTTT.

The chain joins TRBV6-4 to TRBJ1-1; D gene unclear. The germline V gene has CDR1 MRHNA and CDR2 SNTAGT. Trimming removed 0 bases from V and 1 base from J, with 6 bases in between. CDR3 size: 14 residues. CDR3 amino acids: CASSDSNRNTEAFF. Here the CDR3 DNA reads TGTGCCAGCAGTGACTCGAATCGGAACACTGAAGCTTTCTTT.

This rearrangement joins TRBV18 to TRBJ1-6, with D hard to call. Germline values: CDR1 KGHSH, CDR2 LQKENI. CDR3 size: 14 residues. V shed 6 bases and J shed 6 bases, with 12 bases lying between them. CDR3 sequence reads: CASSRIDANSPLHF. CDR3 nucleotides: TGTGCCAGCTCCCGAATCGACGCTAATTCACCCCTCCACTTT. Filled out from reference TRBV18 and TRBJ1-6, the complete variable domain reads NAGVMQNPRHLVRRRGQEARLRCSPMKGHSHVYWYRQLPEEGLKFMVYLQKENIIDESGMPKERFSAEFPKEGPSILRIQQVVRGDSAAYFCASSRIDANSPLHFGNGTRLTVT.

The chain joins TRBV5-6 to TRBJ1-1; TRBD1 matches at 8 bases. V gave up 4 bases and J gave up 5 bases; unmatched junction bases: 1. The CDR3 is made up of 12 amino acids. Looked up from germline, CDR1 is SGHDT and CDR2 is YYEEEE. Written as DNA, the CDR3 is TGTGCCAGCAGCCACAGGGGGACTGAAGCTTTCTTT. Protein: CASSHRGTEAFF.